This T cell receptor (beta chain) was found in a study of blood T cell repertoires in COVID-19. Study summary: PBMCs, B-cell-depleted T cells, or T cells provided the cDNA or gDNA that made up the material.

The CDR3 sequence is 11 residues long. The V end lost 6 bases, the J end lost 7 bases, and 12 bases lay between the germline ends. Germline loops: CDR1 DFQATT, CDR2 SNEGSKA (reference sequence). In the original processing: Estimates of nucleated cell counts were drawn from the amplification of reference gene primers. The assay was immunoSEQ multiplex PCR, and TCRdb's table has in-frame clones only and misses some. The V and J calls and clone size are taken from that table; D and trimming were inferred from the DNA. Found here are over 150,000 clones, over 80% of them singletons; the top ten hold roughly 7.2%. Patients from Seattle were sampled longitudinally, starting during active infection.

This clonotype was sampled from a woman aged 40 to 50 with COVID-19, enrolled during active disease. Sequencing was performed on peripheral blood. This sequence joins TRBV20-1 and TRBJ1-1; D not certain. The CDR3 reads CSAPLAIEAFF. The DNA of the CDR3 is TGCAGTGCCCCCCTCGCGATTGAAGCTTTCTTT.